The present T cell receptor (beta chain) was sequenced within a study of blood T cell repertoires in COVID-19. The V and J ends lost 5 bases and 2 bases, in that order; junction bases with no gene match: 6. Germline-derived CDR1 and CDR2 are MNHEY and SVGAGI. This CDR3 is 14 amino acids long. Sequencing used immunoSEQ multiplex PCR; TCRdb keeps in-frame clones, though not all of them. Of approximately 120,000 clones in the sample, 84% were seen once. The chain couples TRBV6-5 to TRBJ2-7; 7 bases are shared with TRBD1. Sequenced: peripheral blood. This sequence originates from a human donor in a cohort sampled during active COVID-19. CDR3 in amino acids: CASSLRDRTYEQYF. CDR3 DNA sequence: TGTGCCAGCAGTCTACGGGACAGAACCTACGAGCAGTACTTC.